The entry that follows covers one T cell receptor beta chain sequence. Its antigen is unidentified. At one end the junction does not follow the germline gene, possibly because of a read error. These data are taken from a study of CD8+CD57+ T cells in acquired aplastic anemia. Overall study context: Sorted cells (CD4+ and CD8+) yielded DNA amounts that averaged roughly 3.2 ug. For CD4+ cells, healthy donors had an average of about 9.9 million reads.

The study profiled TCR beta VDJ and CDR3 using genomic DNA as template. TCRdb re-analysed the reads in MiXCR, keeping a single row per CDR3 protein. The table lists about 130,000 distinct CDR3 sequences, more than 40% of them singletons, with about 2.5% in the top ten. The CDR3 length is 13 residues. Germline assignment: CDR1 SEHNR and CDR2 FQNEAQ (reference sequence). Study-level findings and limits: For CD8+ Simpson's diversity, patients and controls showed no significant difference. Patients and controls had in common around 29 CD8+ CDR3 sequences.

The sequence came from a human donor in good health, serving as a control. This chain links TRBV7-9 with TRBJ2-3; TRBD2 is a possible D gene (6 bases). Sequenced material: sorted CD4+, CD8+, or CD8+CD57+ T cells (not recorded which) from PBMCs. The CDR3 spells CASSLTGADTQYF. For the CDR3, the DNA is TGCGCCAGCAGCCTGACGGGGGCAGATACGCAGTATTTT.